This entry lists 13 T cell receptor beta chains sequenced from one sample in a study of shared clonotypes between healthy human individuals. Using immunoSEQ multiplex PCR, the repertoire was profiled, and TCRdb retains in-frame clones only, with some absent. The table lists millions of clones, approximately 95% of them singletons. Sequencing used naive CD4+ T cells from PBMCs. Subset: CD45RA+ positively selected. These receptors originate from a man between 18 and 35 years old in good health. Some clones in this sample may be carry-over from other donors' samples.

This clone has only one observation. The genes are TRBV7-3 and TRBJ2-2; D call uncertain. The CDR3 consists of 16 residues. Germline V gene lookup returns CDR1 SGHTA and CDR2 FQGTGA. Trimming took 0 bases from V and 2 from J, leaving 10 bases between them. The DNA for the CDR3 is TGTGCCAGCAGCTTAACGCCAGGCCCCAACACCGGGGAGCTGTTTTTT. Its protein product is CASSLTPGPNTGELFF.

The rearrangement links TRBV11-2 to TRBJ2-5; D possibly matches TRBD1 or TRBD2 (6 bases each). Deletions cut 0 bases from V and 9 bases from J, with 17 bases between. CDR3 size: 15 residues. Looked up from germline, CDR1 is SGHAT and CDR2 is FQNNGV. The CDR3 spells CASSLDLGGPKAQYF. The CDR3 DNA follows: TGTGCCAGCAGCTTAGATCTTGGGGGGCCAAAGGCCCAGTACTTC.

The gene calls are TRBV9 and TRBJ2-2, with 9 nucleotides matching TRBD1. The CDR3 totals 15 residues. From germline, CDR1 is SGDLS and CDR2 YYNGEE. Losses at the gene ends were 2 bases for V and 6 bases for J; bases not matched to a gene: 5. CDR3 in amino acids: CASSVLGQGSGELFF. CDR3 nucleotide sequence: TGTGCCAGCAGCGTGTTGGGACAGGGATCCGGGGAGCTGTTTTTT.

This clone has a single count. The CDR3 reads CASSYIRGQGNDEQFF. The CDR3 DNA follows: TGTGCCAGCAGTTACATACGAGGACAGGGAAACGATGAGCAGTTCTTC. V is TRBV6-5 and J is TRBJ2-1; 8 nucleotides align to TRBD1. J lost 8 bases, V lost 2 bases, and 11 bases had no gene match. This CDR3 spans 16 amino acids. CDR1 and CDR2 (germline): MNHEY, SVGAGI.

The chain couples TRBV18 to TRBJ1-1; D is unclear. Germline lookup yields CDR1 KGHSH and CDR2 LQKENI. There are 14 residues in the CDR3. The V and J ends lost 2 bases and 1 base respectively, with 8 bases between them. The CDR3 sequence is CASSPAAANTEAFF. CDR3 bases: TGTGCCAGCTCACCAGCAGCCGCGAACACTGAAGCTTTCTTT.

The chain employs TRBV7-7 and TRBJ2-5; 7 bases match TRBD1. The germline gives CDR1 SSHAT, CDR2 FNYEAQ (reference sequence). CDR3 size: 16 residues. The V gene end was trimmed by 1 base and the J gene end by 2 bases; junction bases not matched to a gene: 7. The CDR3 region is CASSLGAGGPQETQYF. CDR3 coding DNA: TGTGCCAGCAGCTTAGGCGCAGGGGGACCACAAGAGACCCAGTACTTC.

This clone was observed a single time. The chain uses TRBV5-4 and TRBJ2-7, with TRBD1 as a possible D gene (7 bases). Germline-derived CDR1 and CDR2 are SGHNT and YYREEE (reference sequence). Trimming left V 4 bases short and J 3 bases short, with 17 bases between. This CDR3 has 15 amino acids. The CDR3 DNA follows: TGTGCCAGCAGCCAGACGAGACAGGGAGGCTACGAGCAGTACTTC. It yields the protein CASSQTRQGGYEQYF.

This clone appeared once. This chain links TRBV7-9 with TRBJ1-5; D is ambiguous. CDR3 size: 15 residues. CDR1 is SEHNR and CDR2 is FQNEAQ in the germline V gene (reference sequence). V lost 2 bases to trimming and J lost 6 bases, with 14 bases between them. The CDR3 DNA sequence: TGTGCCAGCAGCTTATCGGTCCAGCCGAGTCAGCCCCAGCATTTT. This gives the protein CASSLSVQPSQPQHF.

V and J are TRBV6-5 and TRBJ1-5; D unresolved. Germline V gene lookup returns CDR1 MNHEY and CDR2 SVGAGI. Trimming removed 5 bases from V and 7 bases from J, with 12 bases in between. The CDR3 spans 13 residues. CDR3 nucleotide sequence: TGTGCCAGCAGTCCCCAGGAGGCCCAGCCCCAGCATTTT. Amino acid sequence: CASSPQEAQPQHF.

This chain uses TRBV5-5 with TRBJ2-2, with D hard to call. Trimming took off 4 bases at V and 3 bases at J, with 16 bases between the two ends. This CDR3 contains 16 residues. Germline V gene sequence: CDR1 SGHKS, CDR2 YYEKEE (reference sequence). For the CDR3, the DNA is TGTGCCAGCAGCCTAGACACCACGACGGACACCGGGGAGCTGTTTTTT. Amino acid sequence: CASSLDTTTDTGELFF.

V is TRBV30 and J is TRBJ1-1; D possibly corresponds to TRBD1 (5 bases). CDR1 GTSNPN and CDR2 SVGIG come from the germline V gene (reference sequence). With 0 bases removed from V and 1 base from J, the gap between germline ends came to 12 bases. CDR3 size: 15 residues. This CDR3 reads CAWSVRGRQNTEAFF. DNA of the CDR3: TGTGCCTGGAGTGTACGGGGCAGACAGAACACTGAAGCTTTCTTT.

The CDR3 loop reads CASSQLGLIYNEQFF. The CDR3 DNA reads as TGCGCCAGCAGCCAATTGGGCCTGATATACAATGAGCAGTTCTTC. This chain links TRBV4-1 with TRBJ2-1; D is unclear. The germline V gene has CDR1 MGHRA and CDR2 YSYEKL. The germline V and J ends were trimmed by 2 bases and 4 bases, with 12 bases remaining between them. The CDR3 totals 15 residues.

The chain has TRBV27 and TRBJ1-5, with D possibly matching TRBD1 (5 bases). Deletions cut 6 bases from V and 6 bases from J, with 21 bases between. The CDR3 runs to 16 residues. The germline gives CDR1 MNHEY, CDR2 SMNVEV (reference sequence). CDR3 coding DNA: TGTGCCAGCAGGCCCCGTGGGGAGGGGAGGACTCAGCCCCAGCATTTT. This codes for CASRPRGEGRTQPQHF.